These 23 T cell receptor beta chains came from one sample sequenced in a study of control samples from healthy donors and cancer patients. The method was immunoSEQ multiplex PCR; TCRdb's version includes in-frame clones alone and lacks a portion of them. The data hold about 31,000 clones, with approximately 94% observed a single time. Sequenced sample: blood. Every receptor here comes from a man in his 60s in good health.

This clone was seen a single time. CDR3 DNA: TGTGCCAGCAGCACGCGGACAGGGGGGAATGAAAAACTGTTTTTT. Its translation is CASSTRTGGNEKLFF. The J gene is TRBJ1-4, the V gene TRBV7-8; 10 bases are a match to TRBD1. CDR1 is SGHVS and CDR2 is FQNEAQ in the germline V gene. J gave up 5 bases and V 5 bases, and 5 bases lay outside the gene matches. The CDR3 totals 15 residues. Full variable domain (remainder filled in from reference TRBV7-8 and TRBJ1-4): GAGVSQSPRYKVAKRGQDVALRCDPISGHVSLFWYQQALGQGPEFLTYFQNEAQLDKSGLPSDRFFAERPEGSVSTLKIQRTQQEDSAVYLCASSTRTGGNEKLFFGSGTQLSVL.

V gene TRBV6-6 combines with J gene TRBJ1-6, with TRBD1 as a possible D gene (5 bases). CDR3 length: 16 residues. V was trimmed by 6 bases and J by 4 bases, leaving 16 bases between them. Germline CDR1 MNHNY, CDR2 SVGAGI (reference sequence). In nucleotides, the CDR3 is TGTGCCAGCAGCACGGGAGGGGCCGGGTATAATTCACCCCTCCACTTT. Encoded protein: CASSTGGAGYNSPLHF.

The chain carries TRBV9 and TRBJ2-3, with TRBD2 identical over 9 bases. CDR1 is SGDLS, CDR2 YYNGEE, per germline. This CDR3 spans 16 amino acids. The ends lost 3 bases at V and 0 bases at J; junction bases unmatched: 5. CDR3 protein: CASSERLADSTDTQYF. The CDR3 bases are TGTGCCAGCAGCGAAAGACTAGCGGACAGCACAGATACGCAGTATTTT.

This chain connects TRBV7-2 to TRBJ2-1, with D tentatively TRBD1 (5 bases). V was clipped by 5 bases and J by 4 bases, with 15 bases between them. Germline CDR1 SGHTA, CDR2 FQGNSA. The CDR3 length is 15 residues. The CDR3 nucleotides read TGTGCCAGCAGCCCTGACAGCCACCTATACAATGAGCAGTTCTTC. This translates into CASSPDSHLYNEQFF. Drawing the rest from reference TRBV7-2 and TRBJ2-1, the complete variable domain is GAGVSQSPSNKVTEKGKDVELRCDPISGHTALYWYRQSLGQGLEFLIYFQGNSAPDKSGLPSDRFSAERTGGSVSTLTIQRTQQEDSAVYLCASSPDSHLYNEQFFGPGTRLTVL.

This sequence joins TRBV5-5 and TRBJ1-1, with D tentatively TRBD1 (5 bases). The CDR3 has 15 residues. CDR1 SGHKS and CDR2 YYEKEE come from the germline V gene (reference sequence). The V and J ends lost 2 bases and 1 base respectively, with 12 bases between them. CDR3 sequence reads: CASSFSGAQNTEAFF. CDR3 nucleotide sequence: TGTGCCAGCAGCTTTTCCGGGGCTCAGAACACTGAAGCTTTCTTT.

CDR3 amino acids: CASSEWGLPQYF. Here the CDR3 DNA reads TGTGCCAGCAGTGAATGGGGGCTTCCCCAGTACTTC. The chain recombines TRBV25-1 with TRBJ2-5; weak D call: TRBD1 (6 bases). V was cut by 1 base and J by 9 bases, with 9 bases left in between. There are 12 residues in the CDR3. Germline CDR1 is MGHDK and CDR2 is SYGVNS.

The CDR3 protein is CATSDLGGQGIETQYF. The CDR3 coding sequence is TGTGCCACCAGTGATTTGGGGGGACAGGGGATTGAGACCCAGTACTTC. V and J are TRBV24-1 and TRBJ2-5; 10 positions match TRBD1. V was clipped by 0 bases and J by 5 bases; unmatched bases: 5. This CDR3 comprises 16 residues. Per the germline V gene, CDR1 is KGHDR and CDR2 is SFDVKD.

The rearrangement uses TRBV7-2 and TRBJ2-1; D not resolved. The CDR3 consists of 13 residues. Germline CDR1 SGHTA, CDR2 FQGNSA. V dropped 0 bases and J dropped 6 bases, with 6 bases sitting between them. This CDR3 reads CASSLAGSNEQFF. Here the CDR3 DNA reads TGTGCCAGCAGCTTAGCAGGGTCCAATGAGCAGTTCTTC.

V gene TRBV5-1 combines with J gene TRBJ2-3; TRBD1 matches 8 bases. V shed 3 bases, J shed 3 bases, and the junction held 15 bases outside the gene matches. This CDR3 has 18 amino acids. From germline, CDR1 is SGHRS and CDR2 YFSETQ. The CDR3 region is CASSSQRMTGVMTDTQYF. The CDR3 DNA reads TGCGCCAGCAGCTCCCAACGAATGACAGGGGTAATGACAGATACGCAGTATTTT.

This chain links TRBV15 with TRBJ2-5; D unclear. Germline V gene lookup returns CDR1 LNHNV and CDR2 YYDKDF (reference sequence). V was clipped by 4 bases and J by 2 bases, with 5 bases between them. CDR3 size: 12 residues. CDR3 protein: CATSIEQETQYF. Written as DNA, the CDR3 is TGTGCCACCAGCATAGAACAAGAGACCCAGTACTTC. Full variable domain (remainder filled in from reference TRBV15 and TRBJ2-5): DAMVIQNPRYQVTQFGKPVTLSCSQTLNHNVMYWYQQKSSQAPKLLFHYYDKDFNNEADTPDNFQSRRPNTSFCFLDIRSPGLGDTAMYLCATSIEQETQYFGPGTRLLVL.

This chain connects TRBV4-3 to TRBJ2-1; 8 bases fit TRBD1. CDR1 is LGHNA, CDR2 YSLEER, per germline. The CDR3 covers 15 residues. With V trimmed by 5 bases and J by 1 base, 4 bases remained unmatched. The CDR3 DNA follows: TGCGCCAGCAGCGACGGACAGGGATCCTACAATGAGCAGTTCTTC. Its translation is CASSDGQGSYNEQFF.

The V gene is TRBV10-2, the J gene TRBJ2-7; D is tentatively TRBD1 or TRBD2 (5 bases each). Germline CDR1 WSHSY, CDR2 SAAADI. This CDR3 spans 13 amino acids. V was shortened by 6 bases and J by 3 bases, with 12 bases between the two germline ends. Here the CDR3 reads CASRGDGHYEQYF. The CDR3 DNA sequence: TGCGCCAGCAGGGGGGACGGACACTACGAGCAGTACTTC.

V and J are TRBV9 and TRBJ2-3; D unresolved. CDR3 length equals 15 residues. The germline CDR1 and CDR2 sequences are SGDLS and YYNGEE. V lost 0 bases, J lost 2 bases, and 10 bases lay in between. This chain's CDR3 is CASSVGGLATDTQYF. CDR3 sequence (DNA): TGTGCCAGCAGCGTAGGTGGGTTAGCCACAGATACGCAGTATTTT.

The chain links TRBV30 to TRBJ1-1, with TRBD1 matching 11 bases. This CDR3 region has 19 residues. Germline V CDR1 and CDR2: GTSNPN, SVGIG (reference sequence). The ends lost 3 bases at V and 4 bases at J; junction bases unmatched: 19. The CDR3 spells CAWSGLPGQGARMRTEAFF. The CDR3 nucleotides are TGTGCCTGGAGCGGTTTACCCGGACAGGGGGCACGAATGCGCACTGAAGCTTTCTTT.

The V and J genes are TRBV5-6 and TRBJ1-2, with D hard to call. Germline CDR1 and CDR2: SGHDT and YYEEEE. The CDR3 is 18 residues long. V lost 0 bases to trimming and J lost 4 bases, with 22 bases between them. The CDR3 spells CASSLEAAGAQSAYGYTF. DNA for the CDR3: TGTGCCAGCAGCTTGGAAGCGGCAGGAGCCCAGTCTGCCTATGGCTACACCTTC.

This sequence joins TRBV9 and TRBJ1-2, with 8 bases matching TRBD1. This CDR3 comprises 14 residues. Germline-derived CDR1 and CDR2 are SGDLS and YYNGEE. The V and J ends lost 4 bases and 4 bases, in that order; junction bases with no gene match: 6. This chain's CDR3 is CASSSGTGSYGYTF. CDR3 in DNA: TGTGCCAGCAGCTCGGGGACAGGAAGCTATGGCTACACCTTC.

This rearrangement joins TRBV5-1 to TRBJ2-2; no clear D. CDR1 and CDR2 (germline): SGHRS, YFSETQ. The V and J ends lost 0 bases and 2 bases respectively, with 8 bases between them. CDR3 length: 15 residues. In DNA form, the CDR3 reads TGCGCCAGCAGCTTGGTTCAGGCAAACACCGGGGAGCTGTTTTTT. It is translated as CASSLVQANTGELFF.

V is TRBV18 and J is TRBJ2-3; 7 bases line up with TRBD2. J gave up 3 bases and V 0 bases, and 6 bases lay outside the gene matches. Per the germline V gene, CDR1 is KGHSH and CDR2 is LQKENI. CDR3 size: 16 residues. CDR3 DNA sequence: TGTGCCAGCTCACCACCGACCCGGACTAGAACAGATACGCAGTATTTT. Translation: CASSPPTRTRTDTQYF.

The V and J genes are TRBV10-3 and TRBJ2-2; D call uncertain. The germline gives CDR1 ENHRY, CDR2 SYGVKD. This CDR3 is 14 amino acids long. V was clipped by 0 bases and J by 3 bases, with 5 bases between them. As DNA, the CDR3 is TGTGCCATCAGTGAGTCCTACGACACCGGGGAGCTGTTTTTT. Its translation is CAISESYDTGELFF.

The chain has TRBV5-5 and TRBJ2-6; D is uncertain. Germline lookup yields CDR1 SGHKS and CDR2 YYEKEE (reference sequence). V lost 2 bases and J 0 bases, leaving 3 bases between the germline ends. This CDR3 comprises 14 residues. In DNA, the CDR3 is TGTGCCAGCAGCTTCAACTCTGGGGCCAACGTCCTGACTTTC. This gives the protein CASSFNSGANVLTF. Supplemented by reference TRBV5-5 and TRBJ2-6, the full variable domain reads DAGVTQSPTHLIKTRGQQVTLRCSPISGHKSVSWYQQVLGQGPQFIFQYYEKEERGRGNFPDRFSARQFPNYSSELNVNALLLGDSALYLCASSFNSGANVLTFGAGSRLTVL.

The rearrangement links TRBV5-1 to TRBJ2-1, with D unclear. The CDR3 is made up of 12 amino acids. The ends were cut back, 0 bases at V and 6 bases at J, with 4 bases in the middle. Germline V lookup: CDR1 SGHRS, CDR2 YFSETQ. CDR3 residues: CASSLEGNEQFF. CDR3 sequence (DNA): TGCGCCAGCAGCTTGGAGGGCAATGAGCAGTTCTTC. Looking up the rest from reference TRBV5-1 and TRBJ2-1 gives the full variable domain: KAGVTQTPRYLIKTRGQQVTLSCSPISGHRSVSWYQQTPGQGLQFLFEYFSETQRNKGNFPGRFSGRQFSNSRSEMNVSTLELGDSALYLCASSLEGNEQFFGPGTRLTVL.

This clone was detected a few times. The chain uses TRBV6-1 and TRBJ2-3; 11 bases fit TRBD2. CDR1 and CDR2 from the germline V gene are MNHNS and SASEGT. Trimming cost V 2 bases and J 8 bases; bases outside gene matches: 9. The CDR3 is 16 amino acids. The CDR3 protein is CASSESLAGGQSTQYF. The CDR3 DNA sequence: TGTGCCAGCAGTGAAAGCCTAGCGGGGGGTCAAAGTACGCAGTATTTT.

The V gene is TRBV3-1 (or the pseudogene TRBV3-2), the J gene TRBJ1-2; D unresolved. V was clipped by 1 base and J by 3 bases, with 6 bases between them. Germline assignment: CDR1 LGHDT and CDR2 YNNKEL (reference sequence). The CDR3 contains 13 residues. The CDR3 DNA is TGTGCCAGCAGCCAAGGGGTAGACTATGGCTACACCTTC. This encodes CASSQGVDYGYTF.